The rows below give T cell receptor beta chains drawn from one sample of a study of chemoradiotherapy in HPV16-positive cancers. TCRdb keeps only in-frame clones here, not all; method: immunoSEQ multiplex PCR. The top ten clones hold 3.5% to 4% of a sample with about 32,000 clones, around four fifths of them seen once. This specimen consisted of blood, obtained from a patient who underwent chemoradiotherapy. All receptors derive from a human donor with HPV-associated anogenital cancer. The CDR3 runs from the conserved cysteine through the conserved F or W. D genes are given only for firm matches. Part of the rows lack a size; the others show once, few, many or a class for expanded clones.

.	TRBV7-9	.	TRBJ2-7	CASSSEKGGQYYEQYF	TGTGCCAGCAGCAGCGAAAAGGGGGGACAGTACTACGAGCAGTACTTC
TRBD1	TRBV5-1	.	TRBJ1-6	CASSSEGGTAPNSPLHF	TGCGCCAGCAGCTCCGAAGGTGGGACAGCTCCTAATTCACCCCTCCACTTT
.	TRBV9	.	TRBJ2-5	CASSVVGETQYF	TGTGCCAGCAGCGTAGTAGGGGAGACCCAGTACTTC
.	TRBV25-1	few	TRBJ1-6	CASSEYQGVRSPLHF	TGTGCCAGCAGTGAATATCAAGGAGTTCGCTCACCCCTCCACTTT
.	TRBV18	.	TRBJ2-7	CASSPGTNYEQYF	TGTGCCAGCTCACCAGGGACCAACTACGAGCAGTACTTC
TRBD2	TRBV5-4	.	TRBJ2-5	CASSRKTSGGAETQYF	TGTGCCAGCAGCCGAAAAACTAGCGGGGGGGCAGAGACCCAGTACTTC
.	TRBV2	.	TRBJ2-7	CASNPATYEQYF	TGTGCCAGCAACCCCGCGACCTACGAGCAGTACTTC
TRBD2	TRBV5-1	.	TRBJ2-1	CASSPGTSGGYNEQFF	TGCGCCAGCAGCCCGGGGACTAGCGGGGGTTACAATGAGCAGTTCTTC
TRBD1	TRBV4-1	.	TRBJ2-7	CASSHPGTGEPYEQYF	TGCGCCAGCAGCCACCCAGGGACAGGGGAACCCTACGAGCAGTACTTC
TRBD1	TRBV28	.	TRBJ1-1	CASRLTGRVNTEAFF	TGTGCCAGCAGACTGACAGGGAGGGTGAACACTGAAGCTTTCTTT
TRBD2	TRBV19	.	TRBJ2-3	CASTKRGGNLDTQYF	TGTGCCAGTACCAAGCGGGGGGGCAATCTGGATACGCAGTATTTT
.	TRBV7-2	.	TRBJ1-3	CASSATVRSGNTIYF	TGTGCCAGCAGCGCGACAGTCCGCTCTGGAAACACCATATATTTT
TRBD2	TRBV2	.	TRBJ2-1	CASSATSGYNEQFF	TGTGCCAGCAGTGCGACTAGCGGATACAATGAGCAGTTCTTC
.	TRBV10-3	.	TRBJ1-1	CAISVNGLANTEAFF	TGTGCCATCAGTGTAAATGGACTGGCGAACACTGAAGCTTTCTTT
.	TRBV6-5	.	TRBJ2-7	CASSYRQNSYEQYF	TGTGCCAGCAGTTACAGGCAGAACTCCTACGAGCAGTACTTC
.	TRBV6-6	.	TRBJ2-7	CASSYLVEQYF	TGTGCCAGCAGTTACCTGGTCGAGCAGTACTTC
.	TRBV5-1	.	TRBJ1-6	CASSLGSYREGSPLHF	TGCGCCAGCAGCTTGGGGTCCTACAGAGAAGGATCACCCCTCCACTTT
.	TRBV6-1	.	TRBJ2-2	CASSEYRIGTGELFF	TGTGCCAGCAGTGAATACCGGATTGGCACCGGGGAGCTGTTTTTT
.	TRBV29-1	.	TRBJ2-7	CSVLDGGSYEQYF	TGCAGCGTCCTGGATGGCGGATCCTACGAGCAGTACTTC
TRBD1	TRBV5-1	.	TRBJ2-2	CASSQTGPTGELFF	TGCGCCAGCAGCCAGACAGGGCCCACCGGGGAGCTGTTTTTT
.	TRBV5-1	.	TRBJ2-1	CASSPARADGDEQFF	TGCGCCAGCAGCCCTGCCAGGGCAGACGGCGATGAGCAGTTCTTC
.	TRBV30	.	TRBJ2-7	CAWSAGVYYEQYF	TGTGCCTGGAGTGCCGGGGTTTACTACGAGCAGTACTTC
TRBD1	TRBV19	once	TRBJ1-2	CASSGSRGTSYGYTF	TGTGCCAGTAGCGGGAGCAGGGGGACCAGCTATGGCTACACCTTC
.	TRBV6-5	.	TRBJ1-1	CASSQGTEAFF	TGTGCCAGCAGTCAGGGTACTGAAGCTTTCTTT
.	TRBV7-2	.	TRBJ1-2	CASSSSRRNYGYTF	TGTGCCAGCAGCTCGTCTAGGAGGAACTATGGCTACACCTTC
.	TRBV5-1	.	TRBJ2-2	CASKADTNTGELFF	TGCGCCAGCAAGGCCGACACAAACACCGGGGAGCTGTTTTTT
TRBD2	TRBV29-1	.	TRBJ2-1	CSVEDRSGGNYNEQFF	TGCAGCGTTGAAGATCGAAGCGGGGGTAATTACAATGAGCAGTTCTTC
.	TRBV18	.	TRBJ2-5	CASSPPLQETQYF	TGTGCCAGCTCACCCCCCCTCCAAGAGACCCAGTACTTC
.	TRBV5-1	.	TRBJ2-7	CASSKSYEQYF	TGCGCCAGCAGCAAATCCTACGAGCAGTACTTC
.	TRBV14	.	TRBJ1-4	CASSPRSVFGDRPNEKLFF	TGTGCCAGCAGCCCCCGTTCGGTGTTTGGAGACAGGCCTAATGAAAAACTGTTTTTT
.	TRBV5-1	.	TRBJ2-7	CASSRDTSYEQYF	TGCGCCAGCAGCAGAGACACGTCCTACGAGCAGTACTTC
.	TRBV19	.	TRBJ1-6	CASSIDLPESSYNSPLHF	TGTGCCAGTAGTATAGATCTCCCGGAAAGCTCCTATAATTCACCCCTCCACTTT
.	TRBV13	.	TRBJ2-3	CASSSRLEGTDTQYF	TGTGCCAGCAGCTCCAGACTAGAGGGCACAGATACGCAGTATTTT
.	TRBV19	once	TRBJ2-7	CASSVGIYEQYF	TGTGCCAGTAGTGTCGGTATCTACGAGCAGTACTTC
TRBD2	TRBV5-1	.	TRBJ2-3	CASSSFGGSGGTQYF	TGCGCCAGCAGCTCATTCGGGGGGTCGGGTGGTACGCAGTATTTT
.	TRBV11-2	once	TRBJ1-3	CASSLDAAGGNTIYF	TGTGCCAGCAGCTTAGACGCGGCAGGCGGAAACACCATATATTTT
.	TRBV18	few	TRBJ2-5	CASSLSRGREQETQYF	TGTGCCAGCTCACTATCCCGGGGCAGGGAGCAAGAGACCCAGTACTTC
TRBD1	TRBV9	once	TRBJ1-2	CASSDPRDLYRGQNYGYTF	TGTGCCAGCAGCGACCCACGGGATCTTTACAGGGGGCAGAACTATGGCTACACCTTC
.	TRBV4-1	.	TRBJ1-5	CASSQDRTVYSNQPQHF	TGCGCCAGCAGCCAAGATCGGACAGTTTATAGCAATCAGCCCCAGCATTTT
.	TRBV18	.	TRBJ1-4	CASSQEEKLFF	TGTGCCAGCTCTCAGGAGGAAAAACTGTTTTTT
TRBD1	TRBV6-1	.	TRBJ1-5	CASSGQGVNQPQHF	TGTGCCAGCAGTGGACAGGGGGTCAATCAGCCCCAGCATTTT
TRBD1	TRBV5-5	.	TRBJ1-1	CASSPGDRLNTEAFF	TGTGCCAGCAGCCCGGGGGACAGGTTGAACACTGAAGCTTTCTTT
TRBD1	TRBV19	.	TRBJ1-4	CASSISDRVRFRDEKLFF	TGTGCCAGTAGTATCTCCGACAGGGTACGGTTTCGGGATGAAAAACTGTTTTTT
.	TRBV7-9	.	TRBJ2-3	CASSLVITTDTQYF	TGTGCCAGCAGCTTAGTAATAACCACAGATACGCAGTATTTT
TRBD1	TRBV7-3	.	TRBJ2-3	CASSLRLGGGTDTQYF	TGTGCCAGCAGCTTAAGGTTAGGGGGCGGCACAGATACGCAGTATTTT
TRBD1	TRBV5-1	once	TRBJ2-2	CASSVGQWAGELFF	TGCGCCAGCAGCGTGGGACAGTGGGCCGGGGAGCTGTTTTTT
TRBD2	TRBV10-1	few	TRBJ2-5	CASSESGGQETQYF	TGCGCCAGCAGTGAGTCGGGGGGGCAAGAGACCCAGTACTTC
.	TRBV27	few	TRBJ1-2	CASSSWKGEDNLF	TGTGCCAGCAGTTCCTGGAAGGGGGAAGACAATTTGTTC
.	TRBV18	.	TRBJ1-1	CASSPPKAMNTEAFF	TGTGCCAGCTCACCACCGAAAGCCATGAACACTGAAGCTTTCTTT
TRBD1	TRBV5-6	.	TRBJ2-5	CASSTGQGDPQETQYF	TGTGCCAGCAGCACCGGACAGGGTGACCCCCAAGAGACCCAGTACTTC
TRBD2	TRBV5-4	.	TRBJ2-5	CASSSQTSGGLFEETQYF	TGTGCCAGCAGCTCTCAGACTAGCGGGGGGTTGTTTGAAGAGACCCAGTACTTC
.	TRBV2	.	TRBJ1-2	CASSSQGYYGYTF	TGTGCCAGCAGTTCCCAGGGCTACTATGGCTACACCTTC
.	TRBV5-1	.	TRBJ1-2	CASSAMNANYGYTF	TGCGCCAGCAGCGCGATGAATGCGAACTATGGCTACACCTTC
TRBD2	TRBV25-1	.	TRBJ2-3	CASSDTRLAGTDTQYF	TGTGCCAGCAGTGACACGCGACTAGCGGGCACAGATACGCAGTATTTT